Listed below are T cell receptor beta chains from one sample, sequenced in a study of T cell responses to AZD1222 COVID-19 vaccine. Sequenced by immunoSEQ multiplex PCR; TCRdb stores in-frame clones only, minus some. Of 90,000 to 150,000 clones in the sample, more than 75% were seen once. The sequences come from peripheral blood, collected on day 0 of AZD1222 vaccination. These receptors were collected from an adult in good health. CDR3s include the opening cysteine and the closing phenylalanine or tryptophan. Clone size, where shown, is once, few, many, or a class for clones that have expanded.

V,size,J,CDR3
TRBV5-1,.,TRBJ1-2,CASSFSRADYGYTF
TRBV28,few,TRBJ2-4,CASSPPGRHGNIQYF
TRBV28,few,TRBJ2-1,CASSLLGTGDHNEQFF
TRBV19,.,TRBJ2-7,CASSSTGTYEQYF
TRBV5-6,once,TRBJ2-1,CASSTSGSNEQFF
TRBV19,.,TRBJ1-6,CASSIGGRSNSPLHF
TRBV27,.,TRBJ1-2,CASSSGQGTRGYTF
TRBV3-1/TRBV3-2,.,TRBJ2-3,CASSQRTSGGSTDTQYF
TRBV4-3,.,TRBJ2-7,CASSQERGYEQYF
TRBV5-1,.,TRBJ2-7,CASSPNRAEEQYF
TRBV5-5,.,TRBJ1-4,CASSLGSVVSNREKLFF
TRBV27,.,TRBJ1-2,CASSLTGGNYGYTF
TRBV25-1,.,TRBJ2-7,CASSATENYEQYF
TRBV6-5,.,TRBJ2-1,CASPDYEHNEQFF
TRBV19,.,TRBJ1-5,CASGYIRGQKQPQHF
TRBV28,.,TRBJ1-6,CASSFQNSPLHF
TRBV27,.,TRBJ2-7,CASSWREGLSYEQYF
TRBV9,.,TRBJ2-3,CASSPRQGHTDTQYF
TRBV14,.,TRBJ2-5,CASSPTTGPQETQYF
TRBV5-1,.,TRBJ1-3,CASSSGAGVSGNTIYF
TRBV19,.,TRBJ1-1,CATSSVPNTEAFF
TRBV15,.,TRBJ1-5,CATSRIPGGAGNQPQHF
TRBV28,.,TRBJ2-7,CASSLGGPSREQYF
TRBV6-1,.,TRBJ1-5,CASSVMDRVYSNQPQHF
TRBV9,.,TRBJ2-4,CASSVDPAAKNIQYF
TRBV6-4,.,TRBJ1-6,CASSEVGGSPLHF
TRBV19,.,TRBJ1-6,CASSQTGFRSPLHF
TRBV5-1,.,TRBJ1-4,CASSFGSGATNEKLFF
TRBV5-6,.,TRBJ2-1,CASSLGREPYNEQFF
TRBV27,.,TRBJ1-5,CASSPPPHGGPGQPQHF
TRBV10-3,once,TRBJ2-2,CAISTGRGRNTGELFF
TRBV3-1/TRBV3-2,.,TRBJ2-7,CASSQGSGASYEQYF
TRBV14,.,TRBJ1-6,CASSQGGSYNSPLHF
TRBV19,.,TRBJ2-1,CASLKQGNNEQFF
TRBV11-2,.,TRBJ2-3,CASSATRLAATDTQYF
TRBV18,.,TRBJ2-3,CASSPGYSGDTQYF
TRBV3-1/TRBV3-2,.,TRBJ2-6,CASSQGSGGPPAGANVLTF
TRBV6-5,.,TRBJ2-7,CASSTGGGYEQYF
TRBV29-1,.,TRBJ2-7,CSVEGVLGQGKDEQYF
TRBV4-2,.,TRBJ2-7,CASSQDLGGRGGGEQYF
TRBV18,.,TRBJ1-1,CASSPDRRGTEAFF
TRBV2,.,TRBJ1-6,CASSEQGLSSYNSPLHF